The subject of this entry is one TCR beta chain. The target of this receptor is not known. No clone much larger than this one lies a single base away; base qualities are absent. Thawed unstimulated PBMCs were stained for CD3, CD4 and CD8 and FACS-sorted into CD3+CD4+ and CD3+CD8+ populations. All 8 studied subjects were randomized to withdrawal of immunosuppression. The Qiagen DNeasy Blood and Tissue Kit was used for genomic DNA isolation. Based on the germline V gene, the CDR1 and CDR2 sequences are SGHDT and YYEEEE. Reading from cysteine to phenylalanine, the CDR3 counts 16 amino acids. The sequence is cut down to CDR3 DNA, 48 bases in frame from base 1. V ends up 2 bases short and J 4 bases short, with an unmatched junction base count of 8. These data are taken from a study of T cell clones after liver transplantation (dated by TCRdb to between 2018 and 2021). Describing the broader study: The samples were obtained from ITN030ST, a randomized trial that attempted immunosuppression withdrawal within 2 years after liver transplantation. The studied cohort comprised 8 liver transplant recipients, 3 classified as tolerant and 5 as non-tolerant. Of the eight recipients, a few were HCV-positive, while the remaining recipients had been transplanted for non-autoimmune, non-viral indications. As an antigen-independent comparator for donor-reactive sequences, third party-reactive TCRbeta sequences were also identified from pre-transplant MLRs. The subjects received no induction therapy and were kept on standard immunosuppression until randomization at 12-24 months post-transplant. After a pre-transplant mixed lymphocyte reaction, TCRbeta sequencing was used to pinpoint donor-reactive T cell clones, which were subsequently tracked in post-transplant blood. Tolerance was defined as complete immunosuppression withdrawal for at least one year with no rise in liver enzymes beyond twice the upper limit of normal. Blood samples were collected pre-transplant, pre-randomization before withdrawal, and post-randomization after either full withdrawal or failed withdrawal.

Frozen genomic DNA underwent high-throughput TCRbeta CDR3 sequencing by immunoSEQ, including PCR amplification, mapping, bias correction and internal controls. In the authors' own workflow: Only productive rearrangements were retained, with each unique TCRbeta sequence defined by its CDR3 nucleotide sequence together with its V and J gene. A sequence counted as donor-reactive only if the sequence showed at least 5-fold expansion in CFSE-low cells compared with unstimulated pre-transplant cells and had a frequency of at least 0.01%. Per-subject minimum frequency thresholds, based on the lowest-template unstimulated sample, ensured at least 90% detection power. Repertoire turnover was measured by Jensen-Shannon divergence between the top 1000 TCRbeta sequences post- and pre-transplant. Two-sided Fisher's exact tests were used to test for changes in the detection of donor-reactive sequences. Entries here come from immuneACCESS through TCRdb and include only in-frame sequences with V and J called. Some clones fail to appear in such tables; in the studies checked, an unresolved V gene covers under half of the shortfall, and the cause of the remainder is unknown. The V and J calls and clone size were taken over from that table, and D and trimming were inferred from the DNA. For this sample there are just under 60,000 clones; about 71% appear just once. Of the sample, about 2.6% falls within the top ten clones.

General findings and caveats noted by the study authors: The conclusions were preliminary, being limited by small, heterogeneous patient numbers and by non-standardized post-transplant time points. When repertoire turnover was accounted for, significantly reduced detection of donor-reactive sequences was found in 7 of 8 subjects for CD4 and in 8 of 8 subjects for CD8. In two subjects, low numbers of available donor cells limited the measurable donor-reactive repertoire. Since no allograft tissue specimens were available, donor-reactive T cells may have migrated into the graft instead of being deleted. A greater decline was seen for donor-reactive sequences than for third party-reactive sequences, suggesting partial antigen-specific deletion unrelated to withdrawal success. In most of the 8 subjects, regardless of tolerance or HCV status, circulating donor-reactive CD4 TCRbeta sequences dropped significantly post-transplant.

This sequence uses TRBV5-6 and TRBJ2-2, with 7 bases matching TRBD1. The sequence was obtained from a human patient who received a liver transplant. The graft donor may be the source of some T cells after a transplant. This sample comprised CD4+ T cells from blood, obtained at the approximately 15-month timepoint. The DNA sequence is TGTGCCAGCAGCTTCAGTCCCGGGACAGTCACCGGGGAGCTGTTTTTT. Its coded protein is CASSFSPGTVTGELFF. This CDR3, with the reference TRBV5-6 and TRBJ2-2 proteins standing in past its ends, gives the full variable domain DAGVTQSPTHLIKTRGQQVTLRCSPKSGHDTVSWYQQALGQGPQFIFQYYEEEERQRGNFPDRFSGHQFPNYSSELNVNALLLGDSALYLCASSFSPGTVTGELFFGEGSRLTVL.